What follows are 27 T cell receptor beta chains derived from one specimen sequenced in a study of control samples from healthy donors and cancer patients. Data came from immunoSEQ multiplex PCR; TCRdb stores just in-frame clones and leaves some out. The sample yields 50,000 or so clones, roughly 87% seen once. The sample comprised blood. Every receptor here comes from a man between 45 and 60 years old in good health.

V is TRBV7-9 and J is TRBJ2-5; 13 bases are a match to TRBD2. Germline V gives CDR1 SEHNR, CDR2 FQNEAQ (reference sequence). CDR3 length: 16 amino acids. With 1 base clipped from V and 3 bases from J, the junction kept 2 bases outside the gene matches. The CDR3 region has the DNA TGTGCCAGCAGCTTAGTTACTAGCGGGAGGGAAGAGACCCAGTACTTC. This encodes CASSLVTSGREETQYF.

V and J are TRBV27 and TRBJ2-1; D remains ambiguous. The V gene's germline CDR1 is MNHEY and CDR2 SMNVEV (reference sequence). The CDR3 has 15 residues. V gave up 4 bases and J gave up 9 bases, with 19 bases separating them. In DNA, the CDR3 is TGTGCCAGCAGTTCTCTTGGAGCCATGGGCGCTGAGCAGTTCTTC. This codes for CASSSLGAMGAEQFF.

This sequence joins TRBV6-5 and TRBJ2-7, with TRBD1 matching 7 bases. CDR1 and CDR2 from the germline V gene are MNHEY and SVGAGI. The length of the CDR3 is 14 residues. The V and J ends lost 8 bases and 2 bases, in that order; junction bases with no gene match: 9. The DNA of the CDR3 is TGTGCCAGCCGAATACAGGGGAACCCCTACGAGCAGTACTTC. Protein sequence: CASRIQGNPYEQYF.

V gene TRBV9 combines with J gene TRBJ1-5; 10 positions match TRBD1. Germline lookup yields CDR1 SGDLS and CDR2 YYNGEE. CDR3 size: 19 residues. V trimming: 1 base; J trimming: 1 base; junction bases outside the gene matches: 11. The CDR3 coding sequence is TGTGCCAGCAGCGTACCGGGACAGGGGCCCCTTTTGAGCAATCAGCCCCAGCATTTT. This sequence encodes CASSVPGQGPLLSNQPQHF.

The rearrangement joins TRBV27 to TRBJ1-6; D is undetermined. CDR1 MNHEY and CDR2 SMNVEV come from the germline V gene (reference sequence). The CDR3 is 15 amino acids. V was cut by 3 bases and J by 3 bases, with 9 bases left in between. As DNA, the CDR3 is TGTGCCAGCAGTTTTGGCATAGTCTATAATTCACCCCTCCACTTT. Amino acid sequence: CASSFGIVYNSPLHF.

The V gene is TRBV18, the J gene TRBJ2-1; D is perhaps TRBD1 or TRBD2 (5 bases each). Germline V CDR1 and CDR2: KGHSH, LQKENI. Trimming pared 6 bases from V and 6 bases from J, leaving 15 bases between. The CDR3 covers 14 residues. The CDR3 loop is CASSPGAPSNEQFF. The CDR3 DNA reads TGTGCCAGCTCCCCCGGGGCCCCGAGCAATGAGCAGTTCTTC.

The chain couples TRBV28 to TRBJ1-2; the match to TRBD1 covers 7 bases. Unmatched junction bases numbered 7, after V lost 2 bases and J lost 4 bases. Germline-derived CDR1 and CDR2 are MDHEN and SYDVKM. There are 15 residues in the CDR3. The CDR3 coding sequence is TGTGCCAGCAGTTTACGGCAGGGGGGTCGCTATGGCTACACCTTC. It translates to CASSLRQGGRYGYTF.

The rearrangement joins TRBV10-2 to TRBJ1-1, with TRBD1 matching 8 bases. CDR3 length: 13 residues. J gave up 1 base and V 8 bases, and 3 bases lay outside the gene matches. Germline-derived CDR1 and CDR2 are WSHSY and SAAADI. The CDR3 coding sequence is TGCGCCAGCCCAGGACAGGGGAACACTGAAGCTTTCTTT. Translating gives CASPGQGNTEAFF.

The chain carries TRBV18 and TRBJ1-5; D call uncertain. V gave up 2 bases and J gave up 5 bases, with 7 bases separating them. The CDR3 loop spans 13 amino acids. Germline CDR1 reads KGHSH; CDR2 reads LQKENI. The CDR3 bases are TGTGCCAGCTCACCAGGTAGTGATCAGCCCCAGCATTTT. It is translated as CASSPGSDQPQHF.

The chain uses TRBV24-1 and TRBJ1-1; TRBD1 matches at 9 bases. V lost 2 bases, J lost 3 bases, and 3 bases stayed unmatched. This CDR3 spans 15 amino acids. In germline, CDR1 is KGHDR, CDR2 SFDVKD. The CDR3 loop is CATSDSGQGDTEAFF. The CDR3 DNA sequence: TGTGCCACCAGTGATTCGGGACAGGGAGACACTGAAGCTTTCTTT.

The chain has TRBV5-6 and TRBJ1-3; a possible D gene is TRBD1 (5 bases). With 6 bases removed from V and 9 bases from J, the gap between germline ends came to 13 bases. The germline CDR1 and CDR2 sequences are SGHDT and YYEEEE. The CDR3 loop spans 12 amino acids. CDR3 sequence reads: CASNRGIGTIYF. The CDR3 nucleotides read TGTGCCAGCAATCGGGGGATTGGCACCATATATTTT. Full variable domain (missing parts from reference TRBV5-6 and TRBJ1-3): DAGVTQSPTHLIKTRGQQVTLRCSPKSGHDTVSWYQQALGQGPQFIFQYYEEEERQRGNFPDRFSGHQFPNYSSELNVNALLLGDSALYLCASNRGIGTIYFGEGSWLTVV.

CDR3 loop: CASLSPGQGAFSSYEQYF. In DNA, the CDR3 is TGCGCCAGCCTTTCCCCGGGACAGGGGGCTTTCAGCTCCTACGAGCAGTACTTC. The V and J genes are TRBV5-1 and TRBJ2-7, with 12 bases matching TRBD1. The CDR3 runs to 18 residues. V lost 7 bases, J lost 0 bases, and 14 bases stayed unmatched. Germline V gene data show CDR1 as SGHRS and CDR2 as YFSETQ.

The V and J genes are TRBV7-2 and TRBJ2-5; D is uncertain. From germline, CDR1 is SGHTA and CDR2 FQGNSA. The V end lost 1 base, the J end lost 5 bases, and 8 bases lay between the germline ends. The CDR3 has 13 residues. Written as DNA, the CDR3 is TGTGCCAGCAGCTTAGGCCGGACGGAGACCCAGTACTTC. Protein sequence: CASSLGRTETQYF.

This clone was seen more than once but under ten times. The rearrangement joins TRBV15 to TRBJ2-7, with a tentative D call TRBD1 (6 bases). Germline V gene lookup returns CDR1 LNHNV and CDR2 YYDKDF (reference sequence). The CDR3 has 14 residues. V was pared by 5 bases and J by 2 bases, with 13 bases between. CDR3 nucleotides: TGTGCCACCAGCGCCGCCGGGACAACCTACGAGCAGTACTTC. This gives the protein CATSAAGTTYEQYF.

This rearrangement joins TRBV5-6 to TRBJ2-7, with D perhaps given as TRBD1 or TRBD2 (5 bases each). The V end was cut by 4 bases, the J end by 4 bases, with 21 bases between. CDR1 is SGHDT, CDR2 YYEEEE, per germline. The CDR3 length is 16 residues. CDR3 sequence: CASSPGTQLFGYEQYF. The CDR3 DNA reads TGTGCCAGCAGCCCAGGGACGCAGCTATTCGGGTACGAGCAGTACTTC.

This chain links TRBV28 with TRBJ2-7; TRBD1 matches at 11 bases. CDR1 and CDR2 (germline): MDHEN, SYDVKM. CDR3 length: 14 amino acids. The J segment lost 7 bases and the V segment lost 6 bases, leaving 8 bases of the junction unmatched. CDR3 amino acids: CASSPWTGGREQYF. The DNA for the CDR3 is TGTGCCAGCAGCCCCTGGACAGGGGGCCGGGAGCAGTACTTC.

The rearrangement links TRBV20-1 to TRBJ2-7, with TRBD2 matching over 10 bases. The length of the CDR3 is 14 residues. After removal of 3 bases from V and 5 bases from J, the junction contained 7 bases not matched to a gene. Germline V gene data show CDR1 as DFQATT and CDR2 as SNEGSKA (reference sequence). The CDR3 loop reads CSASPLAGVDEQYF. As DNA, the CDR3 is TGCAGTGCTAGTCCCCTAGCGGGAGTTGACGAGCAGTACTTC.

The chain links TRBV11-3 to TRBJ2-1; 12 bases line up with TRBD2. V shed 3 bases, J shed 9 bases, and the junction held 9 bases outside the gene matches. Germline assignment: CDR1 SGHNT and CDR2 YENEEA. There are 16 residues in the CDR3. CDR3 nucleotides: TGTGCCAGCAGCTTCCGACTAGCGGGAGATGGGAGTGAGCAGTTCTTC. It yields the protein CASSFRLAGDGSEQFF.

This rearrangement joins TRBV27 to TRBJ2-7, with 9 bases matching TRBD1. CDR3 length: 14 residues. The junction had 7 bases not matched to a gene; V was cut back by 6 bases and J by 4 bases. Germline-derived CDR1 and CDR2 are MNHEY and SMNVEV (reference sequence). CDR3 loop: CASRPGQGGYEQYF. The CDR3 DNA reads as TGTGCCAGCAGGCCGGGACAGGGTGGGTACGAGCAGTACTTC.

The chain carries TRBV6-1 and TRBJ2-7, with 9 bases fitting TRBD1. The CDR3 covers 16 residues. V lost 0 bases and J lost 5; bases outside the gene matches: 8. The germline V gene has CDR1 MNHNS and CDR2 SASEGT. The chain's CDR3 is CASSEAPWTGAHEQYF. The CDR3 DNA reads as TGTGCCAGCAGTGAAGCGCCTTGGACAGGGGCCCACGAGCAGTACTTC.

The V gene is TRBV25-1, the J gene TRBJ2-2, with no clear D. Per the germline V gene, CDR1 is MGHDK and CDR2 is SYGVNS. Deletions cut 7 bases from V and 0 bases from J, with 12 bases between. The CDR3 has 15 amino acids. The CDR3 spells CASKGTTPNTGELFF. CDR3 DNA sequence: TGTGCCAGCAAGGGCACTACGCCGAACACCGGGGAGCTGTTTTTT.

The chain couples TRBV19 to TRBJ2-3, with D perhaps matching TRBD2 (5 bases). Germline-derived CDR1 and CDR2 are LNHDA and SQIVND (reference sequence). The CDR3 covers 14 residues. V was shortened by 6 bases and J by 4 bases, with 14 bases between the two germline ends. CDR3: CASSLDFDADTQYF. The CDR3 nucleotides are TGTGCCAGTAGCCTGGACTTCGACGCAGATACGCAGTATTTT.

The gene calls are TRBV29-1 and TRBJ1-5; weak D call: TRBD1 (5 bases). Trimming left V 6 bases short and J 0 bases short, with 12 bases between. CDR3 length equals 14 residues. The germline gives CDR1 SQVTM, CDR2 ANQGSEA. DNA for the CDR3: TGCAGCGTGGGAGACAGCCTTAGCAATCAGCCCCAGCATTTT. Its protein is CSVGDSLSNQPQHF.

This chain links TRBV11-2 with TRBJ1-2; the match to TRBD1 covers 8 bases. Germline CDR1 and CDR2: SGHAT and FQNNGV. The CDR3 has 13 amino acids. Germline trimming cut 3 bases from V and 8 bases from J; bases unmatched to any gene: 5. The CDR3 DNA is TGTGCCAGCAGCTTTACGACAGGGGAAGGCTACACCTTC. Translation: CASSFTTGEGYTF.

As DNA, the CDR3 is TGTGCCTGGAGTGTCAGAGGGACTAACTCCTACGAGCAGTACTTC. Translated, it gives CAWSVRGTNSYEQYF. V usage is TRBV30 and J usage is TRBJ2-7; 7 bases line up with TRBD2. Trimming removed 0 bases from V and 0 bases from J; junction bases left unmatched: 5. Per the germline V gene, CDR1 is GTSNPN and CDR2 is SVGIG (reference sequence). The CDR3 is made up of 15 amino acids.

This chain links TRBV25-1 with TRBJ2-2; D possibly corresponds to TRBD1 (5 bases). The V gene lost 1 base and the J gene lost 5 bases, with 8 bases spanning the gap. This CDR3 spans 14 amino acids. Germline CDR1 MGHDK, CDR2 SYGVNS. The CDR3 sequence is CASSELKGTGELFF. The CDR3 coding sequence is TGTGCCAGCAGTGAATTGAAGGGGACCGGGGAGCTGTTTTTT.

The CDR3 DNA reads TGTGCCATCACCCCGGACAGTTTGAACACTGAAGCTTTCTTT. Protein product: CAITPDSLNTEAFF. This chain uses TRBV10-3 with TRBJ1-1; D perhaps matches TRBD1 (6 bases). The CDR3 consists of 14 residues. Germline CDR1 ENHRY, CDR2 SYGVKD. V lost 7 bases and J 0 bases, leaving 12 bases between the germline ends.